This entry lists 17 T cell receptor beta chains sequenced from one sample in a study of T-cell reconstitution after alpha-beta-depleted transplantation in children. Researchers prepared the TCRbeta library using unique molecular identifiers, the study reports. Each CDR3 protein gets one entry after TCRdb re-called the PCR reads with MiXCR. Among around 130,000 distinct CDR3 sequences listed, about a tenth were seen once. This sample comprised PBMCs, mostly from graft donor cells, obtained 180 days after TCRalphabeta/CD19-depleted stem cell transplant. Receptor source: a girl less than two years old who had a stem cell transplant for combined immunodeficiency, so the T cells may come from the graft donor.

This clonotype was seen more than once but under ten times. This chain uses TRBV7-9 with TRBJ2-7, with 7 bases fitting TRBD1. The germline gives CDR1 SEHNR, CDR2 FQNEAQ (reference sequence). J gave up 0 bases and V 4 bases, and 6 bases lay outside the gene matches. The CDR3 is made up of 15 amino acids. The CDR3 DNA reads TGTGCCAGCAGCTCTACCGGGACAGACTCCTACGAGCAGTACTTC. The encoded protein is CASSSTGTDSYEQYF.

The V and J genes are TRBV20-1 and TRBJ2-1, with D unclear. CDR1 and CDR2 from the germline V gene are DFQATT and SNEGSKA (reference sequence). V dropped 1 base and J dropped 6 bases, with 4 bases sitting between them. The CDR3 covers 11 residues. CDR3 DNA sequence: TGCAGTGCTAGAGTGCGCAATGAGCAGTTCTTC. It yields the protein CSARVRNEQFF.

The table lists this clonotype with a few counts. The chain combines TRBV20-1 with TRBJ2-3, with 8 bases fitting TRBD2. This CDR3 is built from 13 residues. Germline loops: CDR1 DFQATT, CDR2 SNEGSKA (reference sequence). The V gene end was trimmed by 3 bases and the J gene end by 8 bases; junction bases not matched to a gene: 7. The CDR3 region has the DNA TGCAGTGCTAGGAGGCTCCTAGCGGGTACGCAGTATTTT. It specifies CSARRLLAGTQYF.

This clonotype was seen a few times. This rearrangement joins TRBV20-1 to TRBJ2-1; D ambiguous. Germline-derived CDR1 and CDR2 are DFQATT and SNEGSKA (reference sequence). This CDR3 contains 14 residues. Trimming removed 7 bases from V and 0 bases from J, with 13 bases in between. The CDR3 is CSVRYVSSYNEQFF. The DNA of the CDR3 is TGCAGTGTCCGGTACGTCAGCTCCTACAATGAGCAGTTCTTC.

This clonotype was seen ten or more times. The genes are TRBV7-2 and TRBJ2-2; D not resolved. Germline CDR1 is SGHTA and CDR2 is FQGNSA. V was shortened by 5 bases and J by 0 bases, with 10 bases between the two germline ends. The CDR3 has 15 amino acids. The CDR3 DNA reads TGTGCCAGCAGCCCACGCCTAGCGAACACCGGGGAGCTGTTTTTT. This sequence encodes CASSPRLANTGELFF.

V gene TRBV29-1 combines with J gene TRBJ2-1, with unresolved D. The CDR3 length is 14 residues. The germline CDR1 and CDR2 sequences are SQVTM and ANQGSEA. Trimming stripped 2 bases from V and 4 bases from J, with 12 bases between. The CDR3 spells CSVEQALLYNEQFF. CDR3 nucleotide sequence: TGCAGCGTTGAACAAGCGCTTCTTTACAATGAGCAGTTCTTC.

This clonotype came up many times. This sequence joins TRBV11-2 and TRBJ1-1; D might be TRBD1 (5 bases). V gave up 1 base and J gave up 10 bases, with 16 bases separating them. There are 14 residues in the CDR3. Germline CDR1 SGHAT, CDR2 FQNNGV. CDR3 loop: CASSLVVRRRGAFF. In DNA form, the CDR3 reads TGTGCCAGCAGCTTAGTAGTCCGGAGGAGGGGAGCTTTCTTT.

The genes are TRBV2 and TRBJ2-2; D call uncertain. The V gene lost 4 bases and the J gene lost 2 bases, with 11 bases spanning the gap. The CDR3 totals 15 residues. Germline V gene lookup returns CDR1 SNHLY and CDR2 FYNNEI. CDR3 residues: CASSVDRSNTGELFF. DNA of the CDR3: TGTGCCAGCAGTGTCGATAGGTCTAACACCGGGGAGCTGTTTTTT.

This clonotype has a count of ten or more. The chain links TRBV5-1 to TRBJ2-7; 10 positions match TRBD2. The CDR3 extends over 14 amino acids. V gave up 4 bases and J gave up 4 bases; unmatched junction bases: 5. The V gene's germline CDR1 is SGHRS and CDR2 YFSETQ. The chain's CDR3 is CASSPSGRGYEQYF. The DNA of the CDR3 is TGCGCCAGCAGCCCCAGCGGGAGGGGATACGAGCAGTACTTC.

This clonotype was detected ten times or more. The V and J genes are TRBV29-1 and TRBJ2-1; D is unclear. Germline CDR1 is SQVTM and CDR2 is ANQGSEA. The V and J ends lost 5 bases and 2 bases respectively, with 7 bases between them. The CDR3 is made up of 12 amino acids. CDR3 sequence: CSVKQAYNEQFF. The CDR3 region has the DNA TGCAGCGTTAAGCAAGCCTACAATGAGCAGTTCTTC.

This chain connects TRBV6-1 to TRBJ1-3; 7 bases map to TRBD1. After removal of 8 bases from V and 4 bases from J, the junction contained 5 bases not matched to a gene. The CDR3 loop spans 13 amino acids. The germline CDR1 and CDR2 sequences are MNHNS and SASEGT. CDR3 sequence reads: CASGRGFGNTIYF. CDR3 coding DNA: TGTGCCAGCGGCAGGGGGTTCGGAAACACCATATATTTT.

CDR3 in amino acids: CSARRPGETEAFF. Written as DNA, the CDR3 is TGCAGTGCTAGAAGGCCAGGGGAAACTGAAGCTTTCTTT. The rearrangement links TRBV20-1 to TRBJ1-1; the D gene is possibly TRBD1 (6 bases). This CDR3 region has 13 residues. V was shortened by 2 bases and J by 5 bases, with 12 bases between the two germline ends. Germline CDR1 is DFQATT and CDR2 is SNEGSKA (reference sequence).

The chain combines TRBV20-1 with TRBJ2-2, with 9 bases aligning to TRBD1. The CDR3 totals 16 residues. Per the germline V gene, CDR1 is DFQATT and CDR2 is SNEGSKA (reference sequence). J lost 3 bases, V lost 0 bases, and 5 bases had no gene match. CDR3 DNA: TGCAGTGCTAGAGAGGGGACAGGGTGGTACACCGGGGAGCTGTTTTTT. Protein sequence: CSAREGTGWYTGELFF.

The V gene is TRBV20-1, the J gene TRBJ2-5, with 9 positions matching TRBD2. This CDR3 spans 19 amino acids. Looked up from germline, CDR1 is DFQATT and CDR2 is SNEGSKA (reference sequence). V lost 4 bases and J lost 2; bases outside the gene matches: 20. The CDR3 protein is CSAMSGNPMGGREQETQYF. The CDR3 DNA follows: TGCAGTGCTATGTCGGGGAACCCCATGGGCGGGAGGGAACAAGAGACCCAGTACTTC.

The chain recombines TRBV20-1 with TRBJ2-2; D tentatively reads TRBD1 or TRBD2 (5 bases each). CDR1 and CDR2 (germline): DFQATT, SNEGSKA (reference sequence). The V gene lost 3 bases and the J gene lost 2 bases, with 10 bases spanning the gap. CDR3 size: 14 residues. As DNA, the CDR3 is TGCAGTGCTAGTCGGGGCAGCAACACCGGGGAGCTGTTTTTT. Its protein product is CSASRGSNTGELFF.

The chain uses TRBV27 and TRBJ1-4, with 10 positions matching TRBD1. The junction had 4 bases not matched to a gene; V was cut back by 1 base and J by 5 bases. This CDR3 has 16 residues. CDR1 MNHEY and CDR2 SMNVEV come from the germline V gene (reference sequence). DNA for the CDR3: TGTGCCAGCAGTTTATACGCGACAGGGGGCAATGAAAAACTGTTTTTT. Amino acids: CASSLYATGGNEKLFF.

This clonotype was observed at least ten times. This chain joins TRBV20-1 and TRBJ2-5; 11 bases align to TRBD1. The CDR3 is 15 amino acids. V shed 2 bases and J 3 bases; nucleotides not matched to a gene: 5. Per germline, CDR1 DFQATT and CDR2 SNEGSKA (reference sequence). The CDR3 sequence: CSARSGQGAEETQYF. CDR3 bases: TGCAGTGCTAGAAGCGGACAGGGGGCGGAAGAGACCCAGTACTTC.